Below, 25 T cell receptor beta chains from the same sample are listed, as sequenced in a study of T cell responses to AZD1222 COVID-19 vaccine. Sequencing used immunoSEQ multiplex PCR; TCRdb keeps in-frame clones, though not all of them. The sample gives over 95,000 clones, approximately 93% of which show up once; 4.5% is in the top ten. Sequencing used peripheral blood, obtained on day 0 of AZD1222 vaccination. The receptors shown here come from an adult in good health.

V gene TRBV5-1 combines with J gene TRBJ1-5; 8 bases agree with TRBD1. This CDR3 is 18 amino acids long. After removal of 0 bases from V and 1 base from J, the junction contained 9 bases not matched to a gene. CDR1 SGHRS and CDR2 YFSETQ come from the germline V gene. The CDR3 nucleotides are TGCGCCAGCAGCTTGGAACCGCAGGGGGCGACGAGCAATCAGCCCCAGCATTTT. It translates to CASSLEPQGATSNQPQHF. The whole variable domain, remainder taken from reference TRBV5-1 and TRBJ1-5, is KAGVTQTPRYLIKTRGQQVTLSCSPISGHRSVSWYQQTPGQGLQFLFEYFSETQRNKGNFPGRFSGRQFSNSRSEMNVSTLELGDSALYLCASSLEPQGATSNQPQHFGDGTRLSIL.

This clone was observed once. The rearrangement uses TRBV9 and TRBJ1-6; 8 bases match TRBD1. The CDR3 is made up of 15 amino acids. From germline, CDR1 is SGDLS and CDR2 YYNGEE. V shed 0 bases, J shed 5 bases, and the junction held 1 base outside the gene matches. The CDR3 DNA is TGTGCCAGCAGCGTAGAGACAGGGGATAATTCACCCCTCCACTTT. The encoded protein is CASSVETGDNSPLHF.

The chain recombines TRBV5-4 with TRBJ2-7; 7 nucleotides align to TRBD1. The junction had 6 bases not matched to a gene; V was cut back by 4 bases and J by 2 bases. The CDR3 is 14 amino acids. Germline CDR1 and CDR2: SGHNT and YYREEE (reference sequence). CDR3: CASSPVGQTYEQYF. CDR3 nucleotides: TGTGCCAGCAGCCCCGTGGGACAGACCTACGAGCAGTACTTC.

This clone came up once. The chain couples TRBV2 to TRBJ1-5; D may be TRBD1 (5 bases). This CDR3 region has 15 residues. Trimming removed 6 bases at V and 2 bases at J, with 14 bases between. CDR1 SNHLY and CDR2 FYNNEI come from the germline V gene. CDR3: CASRPTDSGNQPQHF. Written as DNA, the CDR3 is TGTGCCAGCAGACCGACAGACAGTGGCAATCAGCCCCAGCATTTT.

This clone showed up just once. The chain combines TRBV5-6 with TRBJ2-2; weak D call: TRBD1 (5 bases). Trimming left V 2 bases short and J 1 base short, with 9 bases between. The CDR3 consists of 15 residues. Germline CDR1 is SGHDT and CDR2 is YYEEEE. The CDR3 nucleotides read TGTGCCAGCAGCTTTGCAGGGCGGAACACCGGGGAGCTGTTTTTT. Its translation: CASSFAGRNTGELFF.

The chain has TRBV4-3 and TRBJ2-3, with 7 bases that match TRBD2. CDR1 LGHNA and CDR2 YSLEER come from the germline V gene. This CDR3 contains 18 residues. Trimming took 0 bases from V and 0 from J; bases not matched to a gene: 9. This CDR3 is CASSQDLGGDLSTDTQYF. The CDR3 DNA is TGCGCCAGCAGCCAAGATTTGGGGGGGGACCTTAGCACAGATACGCAGTATTTT.

The CDR3 bases are TGCGCCAGCAGCCTCAGGATCGGAAATCAGCCCCAGCATTTT. Translated, it gives CASSLRIGNQPQHF. The chain is built from TRBV4-3 and TRBJ1-5; D not certain. Germline CDR1 is LGHNA and CDR2 is YSLEER. CDR3 length: 14 residues. Trimming removed 4 bases from V and 4 bases from J, with 11 bases in between.

The V gene is TRBV4-3, the J gene TRBJ1-2; D call uncertain. Germline-derived CDR1 and CDR2 are LGHNA and YSLEER. V shed 3 bases and J shed 5 bases, with 16 bases lying between them. The CDR3 has 15 residues. CDR3 DNA: TGCGCCAGCAGCCAGTCAGCGAGCTCGGAGTATGGCTACACCTTC. Encoded protein: CASSQSASSEYGYTF.

This chain connects TRBV7-2 to TRBJ2-7, with 15 bases fitting TRBD2. The CDR3 spans 15 residues. Germline V lookup: CDR1 SGHTA, CDR2 FQGNSA. The V gene end was trimmed by 5 bases and the J gene end by 12 bases; junction bases not matched to a gene: 11. This CDR3 reads CASSPRTSGGAGRYF. CDR3 bases: TGTGCCAGCAGCCCCAGGACTAGCGGGGGGGCAGGGCGGTACTTC.

This sequence joins TRBV30 and TRBJ1-6; 9 bases are a match to TRBD1. With V trimmed by 0 bases and J by 9 bases, 6 bases remained unmatched. The CDR3 sequence is 15 residues long. Germline loops: CDR1 GTSNPN, CDR2 SVGIG (reference sequence). The CDR3 coding sequence is TGTGCCTGGAGTGTAGCCGGGACAGGGAGTTCACCCCTCCACTTT. Its protein is CAWSVAGTGSSPLHF.

The V gene is TRBV27, the J gene TRBJ2-3; 7 nucleotides line up with TRBD1. V dropped 2 bases and J dropped 1; count of bases not matched to a gene: 6. Germline V gene lookup returns CDR1 MNHEY and CDR2 SMNVEV (reference sequence). This CDR3 has 16 amino acids. CDR3 nucleotide sequence: TGTGCCAGCAGTTTACTGATCCAGGGGGGCACAGATACGCAGTATTTT. Residues: CASSLLIQGGTDTQYF.

This rearrangement joins TRBV28 to TRBJ1-1, with D unclear. Germline V gene data show CDR1 as MDHEN and CDR2 as SYDVKM. The V gene lost 2 bases and the J gene lost 4 bases, with 17 bases spanning the gap. The CDR3 has 16 residues. The CDR3 region is CASSLTPHRPRTEAFF. As DNA, the CDR3 is TGTGCCAGCAGTTTAACCCCCCACAGACCCCGCACTGAAGCTTTCTTT. Using reference TRBV28 and TRBJ1-1 for the parts outside the CDR3, the full variable domain is DVKVTQSSRYLVKRTGEKVFLECVQDMDHENMFWYRQDPGLGLRLIYFSYDVKMKEKGDIPEGYSVSREKKERFSLILESASTNQTSMYLCASSLTPHRPRTEAFFGQGTRLTVV.

With regard to this clone: Other DNA sequences in the sample encode the same CDR3. The chain is built from TRBV4-1 and TRBJ1-1; D is possibly TRBD1 (5 bases). The germline CDR1 and CDR2 sequences are MGHRA and YSYEKL. V was trimmed by 1 base and J by 5 bases, leaving 8 bases between them. CDR3 length equals 13 residues. CDR3 nucleotide sequence: TGCGCCAGCAGCCAAGTTGGGGGTACTGAAGCTTTCTTT. Its translation is CASSQVGGTEAFF.

The CDR3 is CASSVDGGTDSNYGYTF. The CDR3, as DNA: TGTGCCAGCAGCGTAGATGGGGGGACAGATTCTAACTATGGCTACACCTTC. The V and J genes are TRBV9 and TRBJ1-2, with 7 bases lining up with TRBD1. The CDR3 contains 17 residues. V was clipped by 0 bases and J by 0 bases; unmatched bases: 8. Per germline, CDR1 SGDLS and CDR2 YYNGEE.

This rearrangement joins TRBV3-1 (or the pseudogene TRBV3-2) to TRBJ2-3; 9 positions match TRBD1. The germline CDR1 and CDR2 sequences are LGHDT and YNNKEL (reference sequence). With V trimmed by 4 bases and J by 0 bases, 2 bases remained unmatched. The CDR3 sequence is 15 residues long. The CDR3 nucleotides read TGTGCCAGCAGCCTGGGACAGGGTAGCACAGATACGCAGTATTTT. It yields the protein CASSLGQGSTDTQYF.

The chain recombines TRBV5-6 with TRBJ1-1, with a weak D call TRBD1 (5 bases). The V gene lost 1 base and the J gene lost 8 bases, with 9 bases spanning the gap. The germline gives CDR1 SGHDT, CDR2 YYEEEE. The CDR3 runs 12 residues. CDR3 nucleotide sequence: TGTGCCAGCAGCTTGAGGCAGGGAGAAGCTTTCTTT. Its translation: CASSLRQGEAFF.

This rearrangement joins TRBV28 to TRBJ1-2; D ambiguous. This CDR3 has 13 residues. The germline CDR1 and CDR2 sequences are MDHEN and SYDVKM. V was trimmed by 2 bases and J by 4 bases, leaving 8 bases between them. The CDR3 protein is CASSLRAGYGYTF. The CDR3 DNA is TGTGCCAGCAGTTTAAGGGCAGGCTATGGCTACACCTTC.

CDR3 sequence reads: CASSQEAGIAYGYTF. The CDR3 DNA follows: TGCGCCAGCAGCCAAGAGGCAGGGATTGCCTATGGCTACACCTTC. The gene calls are TRBV4-3 and TRBJ1-2; the D gene is possibly TRBD1 (5 bases). The CDR3 is 15 residues long. V was pared by 0 bases and J by 4 bases, with 12 bases between. Germline CDR1 and CDR2: LGHNA and YSLEER.

The rearrangement links TRBV19 to TRBJ1-5; a possible D gene is TRBD1 (5 bases). The V gene's germline CDR1 is LNHDA and CDR2 SQIVND (reference sequence). V dropped 3 bases and J dropped 7 bases, with 13 bases sitting between them. CDR3 size: 14 residues. The CDR3 loop reads CASSIAQGGQPQHF. CDR3 nucleotides: TGTGCCAGTAGTATTGCCCAGGGTGGCCAGCCCCAGCATTTT.

The rearrangement uses TRBV7-8 and TRBJ2-7; either TRBD1 or TRBD2 may fit D (5 bases each). Germline V gene lookup returns CDR1 SGHVS and CDR2 FQNEAQ. The CDR3 runs to 14 residues. Trimming took off 2 bases at V and 3 bases at J, with 11 bases between the two ends. The CDR3 DNA is TGTGCCAGCAGCTTAAGGGACCGCTTCTACGAGCAGTACTTC. This encodes CASSLRDRFYEQYF.

The chain joins TRBV14 to TRBJ2-1; TRBD1 matches at 10 bases. Germline V gene data show CDR1 as SGHDN and CDR2 as FVKESK. V lost 4 bases, J lost 9 bases, and 9 bases stayed unmatched. CDR3 size: 15 residues. For the CDR3, the DNA is TGTGCCAGCAGCCTTCTCGGACAGGGGGTCGGTGAGCAGTTCTTC. Translation gives CASSLLGQGVGEQFF.

The rearrangement links TRBV21-1 to TRBJ1-3. TRBV21-1 is labeled a pseudogene. This CDR3 spans 12 amino acids. CDR3 sequence reads: CASIMTGNTIYF. In nucleotides, the CDR3 is TGTGCCAGCATCATGACCGGAAACACCATATATTTT.

The gene calls are TRBV6-2 or TRBV6-3 and TRBJ2-2; 9 nucleotides align to TRBD2. CDR3 size: 15 residues. Germline V gene data show CDR1 as MNHEY and CDR2 as SVGEGT. J lost 1 base, V lost 3 bases, and 0 bases had no gene match. The CDR3 bases are TGTGCCAGCAGTTATAGCGGGGGGAACACCGGGGAGCTGTTTTTT. It is translated as CASSYSGGNTGELFF.

Here the CDR3 reads CASSQDFPGREQFF. DNA of the CDR3: TGTGCCAGCAGCCAAGATTTTCCGGGCCGCGAGCAGTTCTTC. The rearrangement uses TRBV3-1 (or the pseudogene TRBV3-2) and TRBJ2-1; the D is unclear. CDR3 length equals 14 residues. Looked up from germline, CDR1 is LGHDT and CDR2 is YNNKEL (reference sequence). The V end was cut by 0 bases, the J end by 10 bases, with 13 bases between.

The V gene is TRBV7-9, the J gene TRBJ2-7; D uncertain. Germline-derived CDR1 and CDR2 are SEHNR and FQNEAQ (reference sequence). There are 12 residues in the CDR3. Trimming removed 4 bases at V and 2 bases at J, with 6 bases between. The CDR3: CASSSTAYEQYF. DNA of the CDR3: TGTGCCAGCAGCTCAACTGCCTACGAGCAGTACTTC.